The next 6 T cell receptor beta chains were all read from a single sample in a study of T cell responses to AZD1222 COVID-19 vaccine. Assay used: immunoSEQ multiplex PCR; TCRdb lists only in-frame clones, some missing. The sample shows about 120,000 clones, around 81% of them seen only once. The material sequenced was peripheral blood, taken on day 0 of AZD1222 vaccination. Source of these receptors: an adult in good health.

This clone came up once. The chain's CDR3 is CASSLVNYGYTF. DNA for the CDR3: TGTGCCAGCAGTTTGGTAAACTATGGCTACACCTTC. The V gene is TRBV28, the J gene TRBJ1-2; D not certain. Trimming pared 3 bases from V and 2 bases from J, leaving 4 bases between. This CDR3 is built from 12 residues. Germline lookup yields CDR1 MDHEN and CDR2 SYDVKM.

The gene calls are TRBV5-1 and TRBJ1-1; no clear D gene. The CDR3 is 16 residues long. The germline V and J ends were trimmed by 4 bases and 1 base, with 17 bases remaining between them. CDR1 is SGHRS and CDR2 is YFSETQ in the germline V gene. The CDR3 sequence: CASSVRVGSANTEAFF. In DNA, the CDR3 is TGCGCCAGCAGCGTGCGGGTGGGCTCGGCGAACACTGAAGCTTTCTTT.

The chain recombines TRBV6-6 with TRBJ2-7; 7 nucleotides match TRBD2. The germline V gene has CDR1 MNHNY and CDR2 SVGAGI (reference sequence). The length of the CDR3 is 14 residues. V lost 4 bases and J lost 7; bases outside the gene matches: 10. The DNA for the CDR3 is TGTGCCAGCAGTTCCAGCGGGGAGCTCGGGGAGCAGTACTTC. Amino acids: CASSSSGELGEQYF.

This clone showed up just once. The chain carries TRBV7-9 and TRBJ2-3; 10 nucleotides line up with TRBD2. Germline CDR1 and CDR2: SEHNR and FQNEAQ (reference sequence). CDR3 length: 15 amino acids. J gave up 2 bases and V 5 bases, and 4 bases lay outside the gene matches. Here the CDR3 DNA reads TGTGCCAGCAGCAGAGCGGGAGGGACCACAGATACGCAGTATTTT. Protein: CASSRAGGTTDTQYF. Drawing the rest from reference TRBV7-9 and TRBJ2-3, the complete variable domain is DTGVSQNPRHKITKRGQNVTFRCDPISEHNRLYWYRQTLGQGPEFLTYFQNEAQLEKSRLLSDRFSAERPKGSFSTLEIQRTEQGDSAMYLCASSRAGGTTDTQYFGPGTRLTVL.

The genes are TRBV5-4 and TRBJ2-7; D unresolved. This CDR3 has 14 amino acids. The germline V gene encodes CDR1 SGHNT and CDR2 YYREEE (reference sequence). V was clipped by 0 bases and J by 4 bases, with 11 bases between them. CDR3 nucleotide sequence: TGTGCCAGCAGCTTGGACCCCGGGCCGTACGAGCAGTACTTC. Residues: CASSLDPGPYEQYF.

The CDR3 nucleotides read TGTGCCAGTAGTATTCAGCATTCCTACGAGCAGTACTTC. Its protein is CASSIQHSYEQYF. J is TRBJ2-7 and V is TRBV19, with unresolved D. The CDR3 sequence is 13 residues long. Germline-derived CDR1 and CDR2 are LNHDA and SQIVND (reference sequence). Trimming took 3 bases from V and 1 from J, leaving 7 bases between them.